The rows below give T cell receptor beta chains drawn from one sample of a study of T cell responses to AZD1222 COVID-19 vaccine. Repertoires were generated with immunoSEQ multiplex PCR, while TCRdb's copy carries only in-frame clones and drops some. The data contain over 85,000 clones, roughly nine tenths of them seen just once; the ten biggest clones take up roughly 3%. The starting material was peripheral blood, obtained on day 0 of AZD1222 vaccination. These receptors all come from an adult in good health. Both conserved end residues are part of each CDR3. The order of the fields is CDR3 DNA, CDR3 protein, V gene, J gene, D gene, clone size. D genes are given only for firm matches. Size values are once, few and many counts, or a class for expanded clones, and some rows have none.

CDR3nt: TGTGCCAGCAGCGTTCAATCCGGGCCAACCTCTGGGGCCAACGTCCTGACTTTC
CDR3aa: CASSVQSGPTSGANVLTF
v_gene: TRBV9
j_gene: TRBJ2-6
d_gene: .
abundance: .

CDR3nt: TGTGCCACCAGTGATTCCGGGACAGGGAGGAATGAGCAGTTCTTC
CDR3aa: CATSDSGTGRNEQFF
v_gene: TRBV24-1
j_gene: TRBJ2-1
d_gene: TRBD1
abundance: .

CDR3nt: TGTGCCAGCTCACCACTACCCAGCGGGAAAGGGGGCGAGCAGTACTTC
CDR3aa: CASSPLPSGKGGEQYF
v_gene: TRBV18
j_gene: TRBJ2-7
d_gene: .
abundance: .

CDR3nt: TGCAGTGCTAGTCTCTGGGCGGGACGGTTGAACACTGAAGCTTTCTTT
CDR3aa: CSASLWAGRLNTEAFF
v_gene: TRBV20-1
j_gene: TRBJ1-1
d_gene: .
abundance: .

CDR3nt: TGTGCCAGCAGTGAATGGCTAGCGGGACCCACAGATACGCAGTATTTT
CDR3aa: CASSEWLAGPTDTQYF
v_gene: TRBV6-1
j_gene: TRBJ2-3
d_gene: TRBD2
abundance: .

CDR3nt: TGTGCCATCAGTGCGAGGGAAATGAACACTGAAGCTTTCTTT
CDR3aa: CAISAREMNTEAFF
v_gene: TRBV10-3
j_gene: TRBJ1-1
d_gene: .
abundance: .

CDR3nt: TGTGCCAGCAGCCACCCATGGGGGAGCGGCAATCAGCCCCAGCATTTT
CDR3aa: CASSHPWGSGNQPQHF
v_gene: TRBV28
j_gene: TRBJ1-5
d_gene: .
abundance: .

CDR3nt: TGTGCCAGTAGTATCACGGCGGAGCGCACAGATACGCAGTATTTT
CDR3aa: CASSITAERTDTQYF
v_gene: TRBV19
j_gene: TRBJ2-3
d_gene: .
abundance: .

CDR3nt: TGCGCCAGCAGCTCAAGTCAGGGGGCCATCAACATTCAGTACTTC
CDR3aa: CASSSSQGAINIQYF
v_gene: TRBV5-1
j_gene: TRBJ2-4
d_gene: TRBD1
abundance: .

CDR3nt: TGTGCCAGCAGCTTAGGATCGGGGGTAGACGAGCAGTACTTC
CDR3aa: CASSLGSGVDEQYF
v_gene: TRBV7-9
j_gene: TRBJ2-7
d_gene: .
abundance: .

CDR3nt: TGTGCCAGCTCAAAGGGGGGGAACACTGAAGCTTTCTTT
CDR3aa: CASSKGGNTEAFF
v_gene: TRBV18
j_gene: TRBJ1-1
d_gene: .
abundance: .

CDR3nt: TGTGCCAGTAGTATCCAGGGGCCTTCCACCGGGGAGCTGTTTTTT
CDR3aa: CASSIQGPSTGELFF
v_gene: TRBV19
j_gene: TRBJ2-2
d_gene: .
abundance: .

CDR3nt: TGTGCCAGCAGCAAGGGAAACAGGCCATACAATGAGCAGTTCTTC
CDR3aa: CASSKGNRPYNEQFF
v_gene: TRBV7-8
j_gene: TRBJ2-1
d_gene: .
abundance: .

CDR3nt: TGTGCCAGCAGCCGAGGTTCGGCGGAACACTATGGCTACACCTTC
CDR3aa: CASSRGSAEHYGYTF
v_gene: TRBV3-1/TRBV3-2
j_gene: TRBJ1-2
d_gene: .
abundance: .

CDR3nt: TGTGCCAGCAGCTTGGTGGGGCCAGGAGCCGGCTACACCTTC
CDR3aa: CASSLVGPGAGYTF
v_gene: TRBV7-9
j_gene: TRBJ1-2
d_gene: .
abundance: .

CDR3nt: TGTGCCAGCTCACCGGATACAGGGAACAATCAGCCCCAGCATTTT
CDR3aa: CASSPDTGNNQPQHF
v_gene: TRBV18
j_gene: TRBJ1-5
d_gene: .
abundance: .

CDR3nt: TGTGCCAGCAGGTACGAGGGTGCAGATACGCAGTATTTT
CDR3aa: CASRYEGADTQYF
v_gene: TRBV3-1/TRBV3-2
j_gene: TRBJ2-3
d_gene: .
abundance: .

CDR3nt: TGTGCCAGCAGCGCCCCGGGACAGAACTATGGCTACACCTTC
CDR3aa: CASSAPGQNYGYTF
v_gene: TRBV5-6
j_gene: TRBJ1-2
d_gene: TRBD1
abundance: .

CDR3nt: TGTGCCAGTAGTATAGGGACTAGCCCCTACAATGAGCAGTTCTTC
CDR3aa: CASSIGTSPYNEQFF
v_gene: TRBV19
j_gene: TRBJ2-1
d_gene: TRBD2
abundance: .

CDR3nt: TGTGCCATCAAGTCAGTCTACGGGGCTGGGAACACTGAAGCTTTCTTT
CDR3aa: CAIKSVYGAGNTEAFF
v_gene: TRBV10-3
j_gene: TRBJ1-1
d_gene: .
abundance: .

CDR3nt: TGTGCCAGCAGTTGGGGTGAGAACACTGAAGCTTTCTTT
CDR3aa: CASSWGENTEAFF
v_gene: TRBV6-5
j_gene: TRBJ1-1
d_gene: .
abundance: few

CDR3nt: TGTGCCAGCAGCCTGACAGGGGCGAGGCAGCCCCAGCATTTT
CDR3aa: CASSLTGARQPQHF
v_gene: TRBV2
j_gene: TRBJ1-5
d_gene: TRBD1
abundance: .

CDR3nt: TGTGCCAGCAGTCCTCATGGGGGGAACACCGGGGAGCTGTTTTTT
CDR3aa: CASSPHGGNTGELFF
v_gene: TRBV21-1
j_gene: TRBJ2-2
d_gene: .
abundance: .

CDR3nt: TGTGCCAGCAGCTTAGTCTCAGCGAACACCGGGGAGCTGTTTTTT
CDR3aa: CASSLVSANTGELFF
v_gene: TRBV7-8
j_gene: TRBJ2-2
d_gene: .
abundance: few

CDR3nt: TGTGCCACCAGTGATTCCCTGGGAGGTGGCTACACCTTC
CDR3aa: CATSDSLGGGYTF
v_gene: TRBV24-1
j_gene: TRBJ1-2
d_gene: .
abundance: .

CDR3nt: TGTGCCAGCAGCTATGGCGAGGGGAAGTACGAGCAGTACTTC
CDR3aa: CASSYGEGKYEQYF
v_gene: TRBV7-3
j_gene: TRBJ2-7
d_gene: .
abundance: .

CDR3nt: TGCAGTGCTAGTGAAAGCTATGGGCTGGCTTATAGCAATCAGCCCCAGCATTTT
CDR3aa: CSASESYGLAYSNQPQHF
v_gene: TRBV20-1
j_gene: TRBJ1-5
d_gene: .
abundance: .

CDR3nt: TGCGCCAGCAGCTTTACAAGGTACCAAGAGACCCAGTACTTC
CDR3aa: CASSFTRYQETQYF
v_gene: TRBV5-1
j_gene: TRBJ2-5
d_gene: .
abundance: .

CDR3nt: TGTGCCAGCAGCCCCCGGGACTATCGAGACGAGCAGTACTTC
CDR3aa: CASSPRDYRDEQYF
v_gene: TRBV7-2
j_gene: TRBJ2-7
d_gene: TRBD2
abundance: .

CDR3nt: TGTGCCAGCTCACCCCAAGGAGTGAACACTGAAGCTTTCTTT
CDR3aa: CASSPQGVNTEAFF
v_gene: TRBV18
j_gene: TRBJ1-1
d_gene: .
abundance: .

CDR3nt: TGTGCCAGCAGCCAATATGACAAGGCCTACGAGCAGTACTTC
CDR3aa: CASSQYDKAYEQYF
v_gene: TRBV3-1/TRBV3-2
j_gene: TRBJ2-7
d_gene: .
abundance: .

CDR3nt: TGTGCCAGCAGCACCGCTACGGGCGGCACTGAAGCTTTCTTT
CDR3aa: CASSTATGGTEAFF
v_gene: TRBV5-4
j_gene: TRBJ1-1
d_gene: .
abundance: .

CDR3nt: TGCGCCAGCAGCCAAGATACTAGCGGGAGGGCCCGGATCTACGAGCAGTACTTC
CDR3aa: CASSQDTSGRARIYEQYF
v_gene: TRBV4-1
j_gene: TRBJ2-7
d_gene: TRBD2
abundance: .

CDR3nt: TGCGCCAGCAGTTTTTCCTCAGCCACGGGGGGTGAAAAACTGTTTTTT
CDR3aa: CASSFSSATGGEKLFF
v_gene: TRBV5-1
j_gene: TRBJ1-4
d_gene: .
abundance: few

CDR3nt: TGTGCCAGCAGCCGGGACTCCTACGAGCAGTACTTC
CDR3aa: CASSRDSYEQYF
v_gene: TRBV12-3/TRBV12-4
j_gene: TRBJ2-7
d_gene: .
abundance: .

CDR3nt: TGTGCCAGCAGATCACCGGGACAGGGGTCCGGCTACACCTTC
CDR3aa: CASRSPGQGSGYTF
v_gene: TRBV28
j_gene: TRBJ1-2
d_gene: TRBD1
abundance: few

CDR3nt: TGTGCCAGTACCCTACAGGGGTCGGCCAATCAGCCCCAGCATTTT
CDR3aa: CASTLQGSANQPQHF
v_gene: TRBV19
j_gene: TRBJ1-5
d_gene: TRBD1
abundance: once

CDR3nt: TGTGCCAGTAGTATGTACGGACAGGGGGGTACCAACACCGGGGAGCTGTTTTTT
CDR3aa: CASSMYGQGGTNTGELFF
v_gene: TRBV19
j_gene: TRBJ2-2
d_gene: TRBD1
abundance: .

CDR3nt: TGTGCCAGCAGCCATTGGACTAGCCGATCCTACGAGCAGTACTTC
CDR3aa: CASSHWTSRSYEQYF
v_gene: TRBV13
j_gene: TRBJ2-7
d_gene: TRBD2
abundance: .

CDR3nt: TGTGCCAGCAGCCGTATAGCGGGAGGGTCCTACAATGAGCAGTTCTTC
CDR3aa: CASSRIAGGSYNEQFF
v_gene: TRBV3-1/TRBV3-2
j_gene: TRBJ2-1
d_gene: TRBD2
abundance: .

CDR3nt: TGTGCCAGTAGTACCCCCCGGGGACAGGGAACCGGGGAGCTGTTTTTT
CDR3aa: CASSTPRGQGTGELFF
v_gene: TRBV19
j_gene: TRBJ2-2
d_gene: TRBD1
abundance: .

CDR3nt: TGTGCCAGCAGGACAACTAATGAAAAACTGTTTTTT
CDR3aa: CASRTTNEKLFF
v_gene: TRBV28
j_gene: TRBJ1-4
d_gene: .
abundance: few

CDR3nt: TGTGCCAGTAGTGGGGTTCCCCCCAATGAGCAGTTCTTC
CDR3aa: CASSGVPPNEQFF
v_gene: TRBV19
j_gene: TRBJ2-1
d_gene: .
abundance: .

CDR3nt: TGTGCCAGCAGCTTGCACAGGGGGCCTTCCTACGAGCAGTACTTC
CDR3aa: CASSLHRGPSYEQYF
v_gene: TRBV7-8
j_gene: TRBJ2-7
d_gene: TRBD1
abundance: .

CDR3nt: TGCGCCAGCAGCGTACAGACAGGGGAGGTGGAGACCCAGTACTTC
CDR3aa: CASSVQTGEVETQYF
v_gene: TRBV5-1
j_gene: TRBJ2-5
d_gene: TRBD1
abundance: .